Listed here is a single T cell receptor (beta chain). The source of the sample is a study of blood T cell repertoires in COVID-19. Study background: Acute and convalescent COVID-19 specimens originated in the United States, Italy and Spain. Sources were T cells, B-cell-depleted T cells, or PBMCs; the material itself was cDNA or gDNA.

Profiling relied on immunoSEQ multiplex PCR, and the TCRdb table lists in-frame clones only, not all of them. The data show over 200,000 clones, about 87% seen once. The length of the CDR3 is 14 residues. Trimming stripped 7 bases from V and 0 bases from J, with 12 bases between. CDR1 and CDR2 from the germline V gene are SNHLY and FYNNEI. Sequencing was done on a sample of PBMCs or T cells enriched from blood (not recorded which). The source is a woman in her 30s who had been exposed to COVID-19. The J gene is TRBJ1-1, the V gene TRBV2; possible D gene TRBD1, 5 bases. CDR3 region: CASIEGTVNTEAFF. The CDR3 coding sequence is TGTGCCAGCATCGAGGGGACTGTGAACACTGAAGCTTTCTTT. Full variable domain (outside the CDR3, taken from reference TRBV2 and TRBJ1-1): EPEVTQTPSHQVTQMGQEVILRCVPISNHLYFYWYRQILGQKVEFLVSFYNNEISEKSEIFDDQFSVERPDGSNFTLKIRSTKLEDSAMYFCASIEGTVNTEAFFGQGTRLTVV.